Below, 18 T cell receptor beta chains from the same sample are listed, as sequenced in a study of OX40 agonist ivuxolimab in advanced cancers. Generated by immunoSEQ multiplex PCR, the TCRdb table keeps only in-frame clones and is missing some. The sample lists about 66,000 clones; approximately 81% were seen once. The source material was CD4+ or CD8+ T cells sorted from blood, sampled in a trial of the OX40 agonist ivuxolimab. Receptors were obtained from an adult with an advanced solid tumor such as melanoma, head and neck, liver or kidney cancer.

This sequence joins TRBV11-3 and TRBJ2-1, with no clear D. V was pared by 1 base and J by 0 bases, with 13 bases between. The CDR3 is 17 residues long. The germline gives CDR1 SGHNT, CDR2 YENEEA. CDR3 in DNA: TGTGCCAGCAGCTTAGCCTGGACCGCCGGCTCCTACAATGAGCAGTTCTTC. This codes for CASSLAWTAGSYNEQFF.

This chain connects TRBV6-5 to TRBJ2-1; D is perhaps TRBD2 (6 bases). The V end lost 0 bases, the J end lost 9 bases, and 15 bases lay between the germline ends. Germline lookup yields CDR1 MNHEY and CDR2 SVGAGI. The CDR3 is 15 amino acids. CDR3 nucleotides: TGTGCCAGCAGTTACTCGGGCGCGACCGGGGGTGAGCAGTTCTTC. Translated, it gives CASSYSGATGGEQFF.

The chain employs TRBV7-2 and TRBJ2-5; 8 positions agree with TRBD1. The germline V gene encodes CDR1 SGHTA and CDR2 FQGNSA. V dropped 5 bases and J dropped 1; count of bases not matched to a gene: 12. The CDR3 contains 17 residues. As DNA, the CDR3 is TGTGCCAGCAGCCCCCGGCGGGGCACAGGGGGCCAAGAGACCCAGTACTTC. It translates to CASSPRRGTGGQETQYF.

The sample holds a few counts of this clone. The V and J genes are TRBV7-3 and TRBJ1-1; D is uncertain. In germline, CDR1 is SGHTA, CDR2 FQGTGA. The V and J ends lost 5 bases and 7 bases respectively, with 14 bases between them. The CDR3 totals 13 residues. The CDR3 DNA reads as TGTGCCAGCAGCACGTTAGGTACGGATGAAGCTTTCTTT. It yields the protein CASSTLGTDEAFF.

Written as DNA, the CDR3 is TGTGCCAGCACCCGGGGGCTGGGTAATGAAAAACTGTTTTTT. It encodes CASTRGLGNEKLFF. The chain is built from TRBV2 and TRBJ1-4, with D perhaps matching TRBD1 (6 bases). V was pared by 7 bases and J by 4 bases, with 13 bases between. Germline CDR1 and CDR2: SNHLY and FYNNEI. The CDR3 contains 14 residues.

V and J are TRBV19 and TRBJ2-6, with D perhaps being TRBD1 or TRBD2 (6 bases each). The CDR3 loop spans 17 amino acids. V dropped 4 bases and J dropped 2 bases, with 15 bases sitting between them. Germline V gene data show CDR1 as LNHDA and CDR2 as SQIVND (reference sequence). CDR3: CASSRPSGDTGANVLTF. The CDR3 coding sequence is TGTGCCAGTAGTAGACCCTCGGGGGACACTGGGGCCAACGTCCTGACTTTC.

The sample holds a few counts of this clone. The chain uses TRBV7-9 and TRBJ1-3; D possibly corresponds to TRBD1 (5 bases). Trimming shortened V by 1 base and J by 4 bases, and 11 bases separated the two germline ends. Looked up from germline, CDR1 is SEHNR and CDR2 is FQNEAQ (reference sequence). The CDR3 length is 15 residues. The CDR3 loop is CASSLVRGAGNTIYF. The CDR3 DNA sequence: TGTGCCAGCAGCTTAGTTCGGGGCGCCGGAAACACCATATATTTT.

V is TRBV19 and J is TRBJ2-7, with 9 bases lining up with TRBD1. Germline V gene lookup returns CDR1 LNHDA and CDR2 SQIVND (reference sequence). The length of the CDR3 is 17 residues. The V segment lost 2 bases and the J segment 0 bases; nucleotides outside the gene matches: 8. The CDR3 nucleotides read TGTGCCAGTAGTATAACGGGGACAGGGACTATCTCCTACGAGCAGTACTTC. Amino acids: CASSITGTGTISYEQYF.

The rearrangement uses TRBV11-3 and TRBJ2-2; possibly TRBD1 for D (5 bases). CDR1 and CDR2 (germline): SGHNT, YENEEA. Trimming shortened V by 4 bases and J by 1 base, and 10 bases separated the two germline ends. The CDR3 runs to 15 residues. CDR3 nucleotide sequence: TGTGCCAGCAGCTCTAGGGGTTTGAACACCGGGGAGCTGTTTTTT. Its protein product is CASSSRGLNTGELFF.

The rearrangement joins TRBV25-1 to TRBJ2-7, with D possibly being TRBD1 (6 bases). Germline assignment: CDR1 MGHDK and CDR2 SYGVNS. The CDR3 runs 14 residues. Trimming removed 8 bases from V and 2 bases from J, with 16 bases in between. This CDR3 reads CASRPGQTTYEQYF. As DNA, the CDR3 is TGTGCCAGCCGACCTGGACAGACTACCTACGAGCAGTACTTC.

V gene TRBV9 combines with J gene TRBJ2-1; TRBD1 agrees at 7 bases. The trim removed 4 bases at V and 6 bases at J, leaving 10 bases unmatched. This CDR3 spans 15 amino acids. The germline gives CDR1 SGDLS, CDR2 YYNGEE. In nucleotides, the CDR3 is TGTGCCAGCAGCCAACAAAGTTCAGGGGGCAATGAGCAGTTCTTC. It specifies CASSQQSSGGNEQFF.

J is TRBJ2-5 and V is TRBV5-5; D remains ambiguous. CDR1 and CDR2 (germline): SGHKS, YYEKEE (reference sequence). The CDR3 sequence is 13 residues long. The V end was cut by 1 base, the J end by 2 bases, with 6 bases between. The CDR3 region has the DNA TGTGCCAGCAGCTTGCCCGCTCAAGAGACCCAGTACTTC. Its translation is CASSLPAQETQYF.

The genes are TRBV13 and TRBJ1-1, with no clear D. CDR1 and CDR2 from the germline V gene are PRHDT and FYEKMQ (reference sequence). The germline V and J ends were trimmed by 5 bases and 1 base, with 8 bases remaining between them. The CDR3 is 13 residues long. DNA of the CDR3: TGTGCCAGCAGCGAGTCAGAGAACACTGAAGCTTTCTTT. This codes for CASSESENTEAFF.

The chain carries TRBV5-8 and TRBJ2-6; D may correspond to TRBD1 or TRBD2 (5 bases each). This CDR3 is 15 amino acids long. The V end lost 2 bases, the J end lost 4 bases, and 10 bases lay between the germline ends. Germline values: CDR1 SGHTS, CDR2 YDEGEE. CDR3 sequence reads: CASSLLGTGANVLTF. DNA of the CDR3: TGTGCCAGCAGCTTATTAGGGACCGGGGCCAACGTCCTGACTTTC.

This clone was observed a few times. This sequence joins TRBV29-1 and TRBJ2-3; TRBD1 or TRBD2 may be the D gene (5 bases each). CDR1 SQVTM and CDR2 ANQGSEA come from the germline V gene. The CDR3 loop spans 12 amino acids. V lost 4 bases, J lost 4 bases, and 9 bases lay in between. The CDR3 reads CSVGGIPDTQYF. In DNA form, the CDR3 reads TGCAGCGTTGGGGGGATTCCAGATACGCAGTATTTT.

This sequence joins TRBV27 and TRBJ2-5, with TRBD1 as a possible D gene (6 bases). V shed 4 bases and J shed 5 bases, with 14 bases lying between them. Germline CDR1 MNHEY, CDR2 SMNVEV (reference sequence). The CDR3 is 14 amino acids. The CDR3 DNA is TGTGCCAGCAGTTGGGTGGGGGCGGGTGAGACCCAGTACTTC. This translates into CASSWVGAGETQYF.

This clone was seen a handful of times. The chain recombines TRBV19 with TRBJ2-7; D perhaps matches TRBD1 (5 bases). Germline V gene lookup returns CDR1 LNHDA and CDR2 SQIVND (reference sequence). Trimming cost V 5 bases and J 2 bases, with 10 bases left between them. The CDR3 is 13 residues long. In nucleotides, the CDR3 is TGTGCCAGTAGTCCCGAAGGGGCCTACGAGCAGTACTTC. Protein: CASSPEGAYEQYF.

With regard to this clone: At one of its ends the junction is not consistent with the germline gene, which may arise from a read error. CDR3 residues: CASSYGFRGVNLF. The CDR3 bases are TGTGCCAGCAGTTATGGGTTCCGGGGGGTCAACCTCTTT. V and J are TRBV6-5 and TRBJ1-1, with a weak D call TRBD1 (5 bases). Germline V CDR1 and CDR2: MNHEY, SVGAGI. The length of the CDR3 is 13 residues.